The rows below give T cell receptor beta chains drawn from one sample of a study of T cells in Graves' hyperthyroidism and ophthalmopathy. TCRdb re-called the multiplex PCR reads with MiXCR, one entry per CDR3 protein. This table holds about 290,000 distinct CDR3 sequences, roughly 19% found once. Specimen: blood. These TCRs come from a man aged 50-59 years with Graves' ophthalmopathy. Both conserved end residues are part of each CDR3. Fields, in order: D gene, clone size, J gene, V gene, CDR3 protein, CDR3 DNA. D genes are given only for firm matches. Where a row states a size, it is once, few, many or the class of an expanded clone; other rows omit it.

D gene: TRBD2; clone size: many; J gene: TRBJ2-7; V gene: TRBV2; CDR3 protein: CASQRGLAGTYEQYF; CDR3 DNA: TGTGCCAGCCAGAGAGGGTTAGCGGGGACCTACGAGCAGTACTTC
D gene: NA; clone size: NA; J gene: TRBJ2-1; V gene: TRBV9; CDR3 protein: CASSNSGAYNEQFF; CDR3 DNA: TGTGCCAGCAGCAATAGCGGTGCCTACAATGAGCAGTTCTTC
D gene: NA; clone size: NA; J gene: TRBJ2-5; V gene: TRBV9; CDR3 protein: CASSYGVLGETQYF; CDR3 DNA: TGTGCCAGCAGTTACGGGGTGTTGGGGGAGACCCAGTACTTC
D gene: NA; clone size: NA; J gene: TRBJ2-3; V gene: TRBV28; CDR3 protein: CASSPRRPGTDTQYF; CDR3 DNA: TGTGCCAGCAGTCCCCGTCGGCCAGGGACAGATACGCAGTATTTT
D gene: NA; clone size: many; J gene: TRBJ2-7; V gene: TRBV18; CDR3 protein: CASSPVTDSEQYF; CDR3 DNA: TGTGCCAGCTCACCCGTAACGGACAGCGAGCAGTACTTC
D gene: NA; clone size: NA; J gene: TRBJ1-1; V gene: TRBV6-1; CDR3 protein: CASSINTEAFF; CDR3 DNA: TGTGCCAGCAGTATTAACACTGAAGCTTTCTTT
D gene: NA; clone size: few; J gene: TRBJ2-7; V gene: TRBV5-1; CDR3 protein: CASSIAREQYF; CDR3 DNA: TGCGCCAGCAGCATAGCGCGCGAGCAGTACTTC
D gene: TRBD1; clone size: few; J gene: TRBJ2-5; V gene: TRBV5-1; CDR3 protein: CASRDGTGTRVQYF; CDR3 DNA: TGCGCCAGCAGGGACGGGACAGGGACCCGCGTACAGTACTTC
D gene: NA; clone size: many; J gene: TRBJ1-1; V gene: TRBV28; CDR3 protein: CASSLGFVRRNTEAFF; CDR3 DNA: TGTGCCAGCAGTTTGGGGTTTGTAAGGCGAAACACTGAAGCTTTCTTT
D gene: TRBD2; clone size: many; J gene: TRBJ2-7; V gene: TRBV6-2/TRBV6-3; CDR3 protein: CASSRHLAGEGYEQYF; CDR3 DNA: TGTGCCAGCAGCAGACATCTAGCGGGAGAAGGCTACGAGCAGTACTTC
D gene: NA; clone size: NA; J gene: TRBJ1-5; V gene: TRBV28; CDR3 protein: CASRPDRINQPQHF; CDR3 DNA: TGTGCCAGCAGGCCAGACAGGATCAATCAGCCCCAGCATTTT
D gene: NA; clone size: few; J gene: TRBJ2-1; V gene: TRBV7-2; CDR3 protein: CASSAATSRAYNEQFF; CDR3 DNA: TGTGCCAGCAGCGCTGCGACTAGTCGAGCCTACAATGAGCAGTTCTTC
D gene: TRBD1; clone size: many; J gene: TRBJ2-5; V gene: TRBV11-2; CDR3 protein: CASSLWGQGSQETQYF; CDR3 DNA: TGTGCCAGCAGCTTATGGGGACAGGGCAGTCAAGAGACCCAGTACTTC
D gene: NA; clone size: few; J gene: TRBJ1-1; V gene: TRBV2; CDR3 protein: CASSMERDTDTEAFF; CDR3 DNA: TGTGCCAGCAGTATGGAACGGGACACGGACACTGAAGCTTTCTTT
D gene: NA; clone size: NA; J gene: TRBJ2-3; V gene: TRBV4-2; CDR3 protein: CASSQEASPRTDTQYF; CDR3 DNA: TGTGCCAGCAGCCAAGAGGCGAGCCCTCGCACAGATACGCAGTATTTT
D gene: TRBD1; clone size: NA; J gene: TRBJ1-1; V gene: TRBV30; CDR3 protein: CAWGKPGQGGTEAFF; CDR3 DNA: TGTGCCTGGGGGAAACCGGGACAGGGTGGGACTGAAGCTTTCTTT
D gene: NA; clone size: few; J gene: TRBJ1-6; V gene: TRBV10-2; CDR3 protein: CASHPPGRDNSPLHF; CDR3 DNA: TGCGCCAGCCATCCTCCTGGACGGGATAATTCACCCCTCCACTTT
D gene: TRBD1; clone size: many; J gene: TRBJ2-7; V gene: TRBV7-9; CDR3 protein: CASSDPGTGYYEQYF; CDR3 DNA: TGTGCCAGCAGTGACCCCGGGACAGGATACTACGAGCAGTACTTC
D gene: TRBD1; clone size: NA; J gene: TRBJ1-5; V gene: TRBV2; CDR3 protein: CASTNLGQGRQPQHF; CDR3 DNA: TGTGCCAGCACCAATTTAGGACAGGGCCGTCAGCCCCAGCACTTT
D gene: NA; clone size: few; J gene: TRBJ2-6; V gene: TRBV7-9; CDR3 protein: CASSPHGNVGANVLTF; CDR3 DNA: TGTGCCAGCTCCCCCCACGGGAATGTTGGGGCCAACGTCCTGACTTTC
D gene: TRBD2; clone size: NA; J gene: TRBJ2-1; V gene: TRBV27; CDR3 protein: CASSILSGALRGNEQFF; CDR3 DNA: TGTGCCAGCAGTATCCTTAGCGGGGCCCTGAGAGGGAATGAGCAGTTCTTC
D gene: NA; clone size: few; J gene: TRBJ1-1; V gene: TRBV6-2/TRBV6-3; CDR3 protein: CASTQRGGQAFF; CDR3 DNA: TGTGCCAGCACCCAACGGGGAGGTCAAGCTTTCTTT
D gene: NA; clone size: NA; J gene: TRBJ1-5; V gene: TRBV7-9; CDR3 protein: CASSLSGGRQPQHF; CDR3 DNA: TGTGCCAGCAGCTTATCCGGGGGCCGTCAGCCCCAGCATTTT
D gene: TRBD1; clone size: many; J gene: TRBJ1-1; V gene: TRBV11-1; CDR3 protein: CASSLGQNRGIEAFF; CDR3 DNA: TGTGCCAGCAGCTTGGGGCAGAACAGGGGCATTGAAGCTTTCTTT
D gene: TRBD2; clone size: NA; J gene: TRBJ2-7; V gene: TRBV7-2; CDR3 protein: CASSPRSGSFYEQYF; CDR3 DNA: TGTGCCAGCAGCCCCCGGAGCGGGAGCTTCTACGAGCAGTACTTC
D gene: NA; clone size: few; J gene: TRBJ1-6; V gene: TRBV3-1; CDR3 protein: CASSPTRAGPPLHF; CDR3 DNA: TGTGCCAGCAGCCCGACACGGGCAGGGCCACCCCTCCACTTT
D gene: NA; clone size: NA; J gene: TRBJ2-3; V gene: TRBV5-1; CDR3 protein: CASSKPEEGGGTQYF; CDR3 DNA: TGCGCCAGCAGCAAACCCGAAGAGGGGGGAGGTACGCAGTATTTT
D gene: NA; clone size: many; J gene: TRBJ2-7; V gene: TRBV11-2; CDR3 protein: CASSRGAAYEQYF; CDR3 DNA: TGTGCCAGCAGTCGAGGGGCTGCCTACGAGCAGTACTTC
D gene: NA; clone size: NA; J gene: TRBJ2-1; V gene: TRBV11-3; CDR3 protein: CASSLEGQRSHNEQFF; CDR3 DNA: TGTGCCAGCAGCTTAGAGGGGCAGCGCTCTCACAATGAGCAGTTCTTC
D gene: NA; clone size: NA; J gene: TRBJ1-1; V gene: TRBV2; CDR3 protein: CASSARQAYTEAFF; CDR3 DNA: TGTGCCAGCAGTGCCCGACAGGCTTACACTGAAGCTTTCTTT
D gene: TRBD2; clone size: NA; J gene: TRBJ2-2; V gene: TRBV24-1; CDR3 protein: CATSDSGLAGLELFF; CDR3 DNA: TGTGCCACCAGTGATTCGGGACTAGCGGGACTTGAGCTGTTTTTT
D gene: TRBD1; clone size: NA; J gene: TRBJ1-1; V gene: TRBV5-1; CDR3 protein: CASIQTGGTEAFF; CDR3 DNA: TGCGCCAGCATCCAAACAGGGGGTACTGAAGCTTTCTTT
D gene: TRBD1; clone size: NA; J gene: TRBJ1-2; V gene: TRBV20-1; CDR3 protein: CSASATGGSLGYTF; CDR3 DNA: TGCAGTGCTAGTGCGACAGGGGGCAGCCTGGGCTACACCTTC
D gene: NA; clone size: NA; J gene: TRBJ1-2; V gene: TRBV19; CDR3 protein: CASSMVAANYGYTF; CDR3 DNA: TGTGCCAGTAGTATGGTGGCAGCTAACTATGGCTACACCTTC
D gene: TRBD1; clone size: NA; J gene: TRBJ1-1; V gene: TRBV28; CDR3 protein: CASLPGTGLNTEAFF; CDR3 DNA: TGTGCCAGCCTTCCCGGGACAGGTTTGAACACTGAAGCTTTCTTT
D gene: TRBD2; clone size: many; J gene: TRBJ2-1; V gene: TRBV15; CDR3 protein: CATSRDIGGRFNEQFF; CDR3 DNA: TGTGCCACCAGCAGAGATATTGGCGGGAGGTTCAATGAGCAGTTCTTC
D gene: NA; clone size: few; J gene: TRBJ1-5; V gene: TRBV27; CDR3 protein: CASSLSRGNQPQHF; CDR3 DNA: TGTGCCAGCAGTTTATCTCGGGGCAATCAGCCCCAGCATTTT
D gene: TRBD2; clone size: few; J gene: TRBJ2-1; V gene: TRBV10-3; CDR3 protein: CAISEPGLAGGNEQFF; CDR3 DNA: TGTGCCATCAGCGAGCCGGGACTAGCGGGAGGCAATGAGCAGTTCTTC
D gene: TRBD2; clone size: NA; J gene: TRBJ2-7; V gene: TRBV4-1; CDR3 protein: CASSQVRLADEQYF; CDR3 DNA: TGCGCCAGCAGCCAAGTACGTCTAGCGGACGAGCAGTACTTC
D gene: NA; clone size: many; J gene: TRBJ2-5; V gene: TRBV28; CDR3 protein: CASSSRRPEETQYF; CDR3 DNA: TGTGCCAGCAGTTCAAGGCGGCCTGAAGAGACCCAGTACTTC
D gene: NA; clone size: many; J gene: TRBJ2-3; V gene: TRBV5-1; CDR3 protein: CASSLGSTGGTDTQYF; CDR3 DNA: TGCGCCAGCAGCTTGGGGTCGACGGGAGGCACAGATACGCAGTATTTT
D gene: TRBD1; clone size: many; J gene: TRBJ1-1; V gene: TRBV5-1; CDR3 protein: CASSVGAGGTEAFF; CDR3 DNA: TGCGCCAGCAGTGTAGGGGCAGGGGGCACTGAAGCTTTCTTT
D gene: NA; clone size: NA; J gene: TRBJ1-3; V gene: TRBV10-3; CDR3 protein: CAISADSGNTIYF; CDR3 DNA: TGTGCCATCAGTGCAGACTCTGGAAACACCATATATTTT
D gene: TRBD2; clone size: many; J gene: TRBJ2-3; V gene: TRBV28; CDR3 protein: CASTGGAGLTDTQYF; CDR3 DNA: TGTGCCAGCACCGGCGGGGCGGGACTAACAGATACGCAGTATTTT
D gene: TRBD1; clone size: many; J gene: TRBJ1-2; V gene: TRBV7-9; CDR3 protein: CASSLGGQGHGYTF; CDR3 DNA: TGTGCCAGCAGCTTAGGGGGACAGGGACATGGCTACACCTTC
D gene: TRBD1; clone size: many; J gene: TRBJ2-7; V gene: TRBV5-4; CDR3 protein: CASSSTGSGEQYF; CDR3 DNA: TGTGCCAGCAGCTCGACAGGGTCGGGCGAGCAGTACTTC
D gene: TRBD1; clone size: NA; J gene: TRBJ2-2; V gene: TRBV5-1; CDR3 protein: CASSRATGGGTGELFF; CDR3 DNA: TGCGCCAGCAGCCGGGCGACAGGGGGCGGCACCGGGGAGCTGTTTTTT
D gene: NA; clone size: many; J gene: TRBJ1-4; V gene: TRBV7-2; CDR3 protein: CASSLSGFTNEKLFF; CDR3 DNA: TGTGCCAGCAGCTTGTCAGGGTTCACTAATGAAAAACTGTTTTTT
D gene: NA; clone size: few; J gene: TRBJ1-1; V gene: TRBV6-1; CDR3 protein: CASSPPGYTEAFF; CDR3 DNA: TGTGCCAGCAGTCCTCCAGGCTACACTGAGGCTTTCTTT
D gene: TRBD1; clone size: NA; J gene: TRBJ1-5; V gene: TRBV28; CDR3 protein: CASSSPRTGVSNQPQHF; CDR3 DNA: TGTGCCAGCAGTTCCCCTCGGACAGGGGTTAGCAATCAGCCCCAGCATTTT
D gene: TRBD1; clone size: few; J gene: TRBJ1-6; V gene: TRBV10-3; CDR3 protein: CAIKGRDSNSPLHF; CDR3 DNA: TGTGCCATCAAGGGCCGGGACAGTAATTCACCCCTCCACTTT
D gene: TRBD1; clone size: NA; J gene: TRBJ1-3; V gene: TRBV7-2; CDR3 protein: CASSYGQVGNTIYF; CDR3 DNA: TGTGCCAGCAGCTACGGACAGGTTGGAAACACCATATATTTT
D gene: TRBD2; clone size: few; J gene: TRBJ2-5; V gene: TRBV6-6; CDR3 protein: CASSYSGTSGETQYF; CDR3 DNA: TGTGCCAGCAGTTACTCTGGGACTAGCGGGGAGACCCAGTACTTC
D gene: NA; clone size: many; J gene: TRBJ2-1; V gene: TRBV2; CDR3 protein: CASALQGEQFF; CDR3 DNA: TGTGCCAGCGCTCTCCAGGGTGAGCAGTTCTTC
D gene: NA; clone size: NA; J gene: TRBJ2-7; V gene: TRBV28; CDR3 protein: CASREGPLGTYEQYF; CDR3 DNA: TGTGCCAGCAGGGAAGGCCCCCTTGGGACCTACGAGCAGTACTTC
D gene: NA; clone size: NA; J gene: TRBJ1-3; V gene: TRBV2; CDR3 protein: CASQGPGNTIYF; CDR3 DNA: TGTGCCAGCCAGGGACCCGGGAACACCATATATTTT
D gene: NA; clone size: many; J gene: TRBJ2-1; V gene: TRBV2; CDR3 protein: CASTQGGEGPFF; CDR3 DNA: TGTGCCAGCACGCAGGGGGGGGAGGGCCCGTTCTTC